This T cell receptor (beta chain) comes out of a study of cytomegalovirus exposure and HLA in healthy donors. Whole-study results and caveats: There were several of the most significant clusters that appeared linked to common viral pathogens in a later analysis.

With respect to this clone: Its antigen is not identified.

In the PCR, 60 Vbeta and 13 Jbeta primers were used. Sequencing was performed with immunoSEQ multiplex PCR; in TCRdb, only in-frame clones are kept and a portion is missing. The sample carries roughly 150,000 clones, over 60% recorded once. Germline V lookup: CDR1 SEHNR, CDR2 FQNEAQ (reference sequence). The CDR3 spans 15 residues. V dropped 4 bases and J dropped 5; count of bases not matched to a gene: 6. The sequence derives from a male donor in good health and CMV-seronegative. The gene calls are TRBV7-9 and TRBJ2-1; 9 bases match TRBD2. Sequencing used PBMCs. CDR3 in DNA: TGTGCCAGCAGCTCAGCGGGGGGAGGGAACAATGAGCAGTTCTTC. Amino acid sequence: CASSSAGGGNNEQFF.